This entry concerns a single TCR beta chain. These data are taken from a study of immune evolution from preneoplasia to lung adenocarcinoma. Method: immunoSEQ multiplex PCR; TCRdb's copy keeps in-frame clones and lacks some. The repertoire holds under 3,000 clones, with under 90% as singletons. The sequence came from a person aged 60-80 years with lung adenocarcinoma. The sequencing input was FFPE adjacent normal lung tissue.

In nucleotides, the CDR3 is TGTGCCAGCAGCTTCGAGCGGGGGGCAGATACGCAGTATTTT. Translation: CASSFERGADTQYF. V and J are TRBV7-9 and TRBJ2-3, with 9 bases matching TRBD2. This CDR3 has 14 residues. CDR1 is SEHNR and CDR2 is FQNEAQ in the germline V gene (reference sequence). The V and J ends lost 3 bases and 4 bases, in that order; junction bases with no gene match: 2.